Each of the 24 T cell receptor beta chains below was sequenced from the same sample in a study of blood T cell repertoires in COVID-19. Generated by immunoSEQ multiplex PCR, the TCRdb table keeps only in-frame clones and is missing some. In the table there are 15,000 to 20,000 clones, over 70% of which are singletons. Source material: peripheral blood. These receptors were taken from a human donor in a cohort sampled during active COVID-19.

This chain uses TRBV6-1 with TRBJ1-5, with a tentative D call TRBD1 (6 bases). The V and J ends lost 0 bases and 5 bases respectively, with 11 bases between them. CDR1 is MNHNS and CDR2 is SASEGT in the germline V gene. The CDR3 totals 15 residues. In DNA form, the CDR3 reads TGTGCCAGCAGTGAAGCGGGGGGGCGAGATCAGCCCCAGCATTTT. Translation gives CASSEAGGRDQPQHF.

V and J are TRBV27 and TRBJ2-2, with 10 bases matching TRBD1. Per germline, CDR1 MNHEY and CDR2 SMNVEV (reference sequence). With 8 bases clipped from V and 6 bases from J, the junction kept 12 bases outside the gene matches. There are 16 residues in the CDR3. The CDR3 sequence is CASYTAGTGVSGELFF. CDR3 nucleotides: TGTGCCAGCTATACCGCCGGGACAGGGGTATCCGGGGAGCTGTTTTTT.

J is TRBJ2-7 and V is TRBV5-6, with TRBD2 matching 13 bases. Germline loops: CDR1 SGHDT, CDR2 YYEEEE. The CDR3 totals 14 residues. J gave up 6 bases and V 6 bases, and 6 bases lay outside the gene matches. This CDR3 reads CASTLGLAGVEQYF. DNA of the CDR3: TGTGCCAGCACCCTCGGACTAGCGGGAGTCGAGCAGTACTTC.

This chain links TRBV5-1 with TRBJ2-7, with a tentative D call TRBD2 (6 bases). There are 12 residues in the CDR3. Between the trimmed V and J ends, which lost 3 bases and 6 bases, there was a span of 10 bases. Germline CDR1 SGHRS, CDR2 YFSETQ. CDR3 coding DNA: TGCGCCAGCAGCTCCTCCGGGGGCGAGCAGTACTTC. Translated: CASSSSGGEQYF. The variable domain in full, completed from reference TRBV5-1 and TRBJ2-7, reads KAGVTQTPRYLIKTRGQQVTLSCSPISGHRSVSWYQQTPGQGLQFLFEYFSETQRNKGNFPGRFSGRQFSNSRSEMNVSTLELGDSALYLCASSSSGGEQYFGPGTRLTVT.

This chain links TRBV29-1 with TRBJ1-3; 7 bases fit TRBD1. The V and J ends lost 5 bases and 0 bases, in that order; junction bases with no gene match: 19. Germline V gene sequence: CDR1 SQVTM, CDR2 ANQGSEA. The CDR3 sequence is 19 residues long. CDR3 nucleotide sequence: TGCAGCGTTTGGGGGACTGACATGAGACAGGGACCCTCTGGAAACACCATATATTTT. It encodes CSVWGTDMRQGPSGNTIYF. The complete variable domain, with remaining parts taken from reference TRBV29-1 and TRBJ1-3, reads SAVISQKPSRDICQRGTSLTIQCQVDSQVTMMFWYRQQPGQSLTLIATANQGSEATYESGFVIDKFPISRPNLTFSTLTVSNMSPEDSSIYLCSVWGTDMRQGPSGNTIYFGEGSWLTVV.

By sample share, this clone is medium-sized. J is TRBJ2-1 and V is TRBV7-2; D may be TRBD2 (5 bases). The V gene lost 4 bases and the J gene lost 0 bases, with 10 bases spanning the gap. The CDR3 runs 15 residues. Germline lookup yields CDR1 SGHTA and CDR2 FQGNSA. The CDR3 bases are TGTGCCAGCAGCTCCATTAGCGCCTCCTACAATGAGCAGTTCTTC. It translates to CASSSISASYNEQFF. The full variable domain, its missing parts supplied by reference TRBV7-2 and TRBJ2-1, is GAGVSQSPSNKVTEKGKDVELRCDPISGHTALYWYRQSLGQGLEFLIYFQGNSAPDKSGLPSDRFSAERTGGSVSTLTIQRTQQEDSAVYLCASSSISASYNEQFFGPGTRLTVL.

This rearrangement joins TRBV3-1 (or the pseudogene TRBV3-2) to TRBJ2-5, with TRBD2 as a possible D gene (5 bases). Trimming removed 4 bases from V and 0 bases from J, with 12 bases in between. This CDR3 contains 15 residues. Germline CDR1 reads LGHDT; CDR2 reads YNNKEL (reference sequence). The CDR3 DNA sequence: TGTGCCAGCAGCCTAATCGGGAATTACCAAGAGACCCAGTACTTC. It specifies CASSLIGNYQETQYF.

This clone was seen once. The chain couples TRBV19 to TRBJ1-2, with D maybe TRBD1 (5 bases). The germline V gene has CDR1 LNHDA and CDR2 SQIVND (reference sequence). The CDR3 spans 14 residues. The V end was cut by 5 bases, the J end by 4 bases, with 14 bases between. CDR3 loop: CASSPGGISYGYTF. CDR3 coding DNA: TGTGCCAGTAGTCCGGGGGGAATAAGCTATGGCTACACCTTC.

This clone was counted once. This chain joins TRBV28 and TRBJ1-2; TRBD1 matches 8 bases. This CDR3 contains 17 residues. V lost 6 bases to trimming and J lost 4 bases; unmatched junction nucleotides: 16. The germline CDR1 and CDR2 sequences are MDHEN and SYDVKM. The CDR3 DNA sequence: TGTGCCAGCAGCCCAGGACAGGGTTACAGAGTTAGCTATGGCTACACCTTC. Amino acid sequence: CASSPGQGYRVSYGYTF.

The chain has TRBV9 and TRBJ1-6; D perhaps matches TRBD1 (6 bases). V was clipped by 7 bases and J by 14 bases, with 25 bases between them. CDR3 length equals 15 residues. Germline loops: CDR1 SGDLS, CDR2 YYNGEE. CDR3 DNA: TGTGCCAGCGGCCAGGGGACGGCCGCTTTCACGTCCCTCCACTTT. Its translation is CASGQGTAAFTSLHF.

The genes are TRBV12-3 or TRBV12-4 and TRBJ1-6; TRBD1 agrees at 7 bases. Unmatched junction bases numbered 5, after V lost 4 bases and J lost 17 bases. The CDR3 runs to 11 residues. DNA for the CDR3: TGTGCCAGCAGTTCAGGGGGTTTCGTCCACTTT. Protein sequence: CASSSGGFVHF.

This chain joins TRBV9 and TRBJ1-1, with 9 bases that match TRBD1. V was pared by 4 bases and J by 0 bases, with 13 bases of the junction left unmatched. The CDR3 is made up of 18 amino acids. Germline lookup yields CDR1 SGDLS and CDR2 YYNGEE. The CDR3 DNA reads TGTGCCAGCAGCCCGAGCAACAGGGGGCGCGGAGTGAACACTGAAGCTTTCTTT. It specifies CASSPSNRGRGVNTEAFF.

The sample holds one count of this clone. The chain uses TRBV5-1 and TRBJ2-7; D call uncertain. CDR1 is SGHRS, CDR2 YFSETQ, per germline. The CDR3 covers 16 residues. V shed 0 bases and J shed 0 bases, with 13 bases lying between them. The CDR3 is CASSLAGTTSSYEQYF. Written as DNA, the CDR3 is TGCGCCAGCAGCTTGGCCGGTACCACGAGCTCCTACGAGCAGTACTTC.

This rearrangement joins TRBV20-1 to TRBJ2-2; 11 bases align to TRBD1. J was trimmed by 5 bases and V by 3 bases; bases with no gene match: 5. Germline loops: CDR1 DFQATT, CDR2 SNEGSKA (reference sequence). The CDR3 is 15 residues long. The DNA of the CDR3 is TGCAGTGCTAGTTCCAGGGACAGGGGGACCGGGGAGCTGTTTTTT. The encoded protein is CSASSRDRGTGELFF.

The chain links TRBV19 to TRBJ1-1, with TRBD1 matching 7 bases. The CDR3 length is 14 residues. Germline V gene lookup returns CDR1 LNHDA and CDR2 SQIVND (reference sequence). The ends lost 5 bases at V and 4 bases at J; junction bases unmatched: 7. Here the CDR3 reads CASSEQSGGTEAFF. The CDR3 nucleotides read TGTGCCAGTAGTGAGCAATCAGGGGGCACTGAAGCTTTCTTT.

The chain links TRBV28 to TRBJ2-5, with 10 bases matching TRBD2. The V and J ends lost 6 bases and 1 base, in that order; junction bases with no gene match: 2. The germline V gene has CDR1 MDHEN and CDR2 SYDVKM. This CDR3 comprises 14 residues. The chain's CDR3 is CASRLAGFQETQYF. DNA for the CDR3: TGTGCCAGCAGACTAGCGGGGTTCCAAGAGACCCAGTACTTC.

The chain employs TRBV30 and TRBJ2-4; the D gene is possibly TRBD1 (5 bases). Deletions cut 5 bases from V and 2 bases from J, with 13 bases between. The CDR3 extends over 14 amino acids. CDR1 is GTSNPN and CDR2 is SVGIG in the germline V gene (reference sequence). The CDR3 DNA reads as TGTGCCTGGCGACAGTTGCACACCAAAAACATTCAGTACTTC. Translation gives CAWRQLHTKNIQYF.

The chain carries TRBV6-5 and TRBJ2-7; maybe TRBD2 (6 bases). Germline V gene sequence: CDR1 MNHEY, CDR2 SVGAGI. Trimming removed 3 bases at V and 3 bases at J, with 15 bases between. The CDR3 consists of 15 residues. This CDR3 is CASSYTGTGDYEQYF. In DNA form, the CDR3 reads TGTGCCAGCAGTTATACCGGGACTGGAGACTACGAGCAGTACTTC.

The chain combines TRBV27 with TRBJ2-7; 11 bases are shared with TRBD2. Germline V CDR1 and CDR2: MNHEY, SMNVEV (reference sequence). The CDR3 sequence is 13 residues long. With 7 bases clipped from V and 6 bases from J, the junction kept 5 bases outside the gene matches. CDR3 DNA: TGTGCCAGCACAGGGCTAGCGGGGGGCGAGCAGTACTTC. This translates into CASTGLAGGEQYF.

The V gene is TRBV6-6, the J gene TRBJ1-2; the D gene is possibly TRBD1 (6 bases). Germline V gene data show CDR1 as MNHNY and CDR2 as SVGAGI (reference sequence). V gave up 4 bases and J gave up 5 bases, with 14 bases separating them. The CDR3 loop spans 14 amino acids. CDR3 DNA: TGTGCCAGCAGTTTGTCGACAGGAGAATATGGCTACACCTTC. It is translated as CASSLSTGEYGYTF.

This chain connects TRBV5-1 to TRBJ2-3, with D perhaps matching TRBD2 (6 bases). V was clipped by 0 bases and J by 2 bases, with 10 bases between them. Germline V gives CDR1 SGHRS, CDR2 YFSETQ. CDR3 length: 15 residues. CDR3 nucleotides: TGCGCCAGCAGCTTGGCCGGGGGTGACACAGATACGCAGTATTTT. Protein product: CASSLAGGDTDTQYF.

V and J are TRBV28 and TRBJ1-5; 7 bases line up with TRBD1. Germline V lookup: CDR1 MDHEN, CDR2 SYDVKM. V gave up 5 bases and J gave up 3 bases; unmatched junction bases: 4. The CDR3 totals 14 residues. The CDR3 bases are TGTGCCAGCAGTGAGGACAGGACCAATCAGCCCCAGCATTTT. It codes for CASSEDRTNQPQHF.

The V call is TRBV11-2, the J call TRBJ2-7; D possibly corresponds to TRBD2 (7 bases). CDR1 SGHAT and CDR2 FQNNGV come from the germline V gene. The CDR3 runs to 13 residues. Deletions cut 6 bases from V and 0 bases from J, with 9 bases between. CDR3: CASSRGASYEQYF. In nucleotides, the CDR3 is TGTGCCAGCAGTCGGGGGGCCTCCTACGAGCAGTACTTC.

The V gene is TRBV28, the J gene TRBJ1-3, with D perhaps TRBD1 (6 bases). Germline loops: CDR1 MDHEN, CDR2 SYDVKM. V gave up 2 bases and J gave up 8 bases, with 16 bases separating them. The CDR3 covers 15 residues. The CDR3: CASSLATGLSDTIYF. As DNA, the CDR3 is TGTGCCAGCAGTTTAGCGACAGGCCTGTCGGACACCATATATTTT.